At least ten counts were recorded for the clone carrying this T cell receptor beta chain. The antigen is not known. The sample comes from a study of Graves' ophthalmopathy and Graves' hyperthyroidism. RNA transcripts were the template, and TCR beta CDR3 regions were amplified from them. Following a first-round RT-PCR that used HTBI primers, a second-round multiplex PCR was carried out. TCRdb reprocessed the multiplex PCR reads via MiXCR and lists one record per CDR3 protein. The sample lists fewer than 400,000 distinct CDR3 sequences; 18% were seen once. Study-wide results and limits: Progression of ophthalmopathy was predicted by the model with roughly 71% sensitivity and under 85% specificity. A model of 13 signatures distinguished ophthalmopathy from stable hyperthyroidism at 87.88% sensitivity and approximately 77% specificity.

V was pared by 3 bases and J by 10 bases, with 13 bases of the junction left unmatched. Germline V gene data show CDR1 as MGHDK and CDR2 as SYGVNS. This CDR3 is built from 15 residues. Sequenced: peripheral blood. The receptor's source is a woman under 30 with Graves' ophthalmopathy. The chain has TRBV25-1 and TRBJ1-2; TRBD1 matches 8 bases. The CDR3 region has the DNA TGTGCCAGCAGTGAGACCCCCGGGGCAGGGGGCCTCTACACCTTC. This encodes CASSETPGAGGLYTF.